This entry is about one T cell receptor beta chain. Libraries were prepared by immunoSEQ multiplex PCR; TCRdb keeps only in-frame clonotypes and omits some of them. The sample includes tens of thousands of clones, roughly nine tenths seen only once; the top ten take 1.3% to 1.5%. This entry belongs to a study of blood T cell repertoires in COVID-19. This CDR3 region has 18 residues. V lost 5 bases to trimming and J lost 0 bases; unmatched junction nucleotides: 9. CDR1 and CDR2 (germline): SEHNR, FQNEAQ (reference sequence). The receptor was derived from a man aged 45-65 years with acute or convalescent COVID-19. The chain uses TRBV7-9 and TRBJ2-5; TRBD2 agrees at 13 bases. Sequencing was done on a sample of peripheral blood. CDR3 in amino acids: CASSTRTSGSLDQETQYF. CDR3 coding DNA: TGTGCCAGCAGCACCCGGACTAGCGGGAGCTTAGACCAAGAGACCCAGTACTTC.